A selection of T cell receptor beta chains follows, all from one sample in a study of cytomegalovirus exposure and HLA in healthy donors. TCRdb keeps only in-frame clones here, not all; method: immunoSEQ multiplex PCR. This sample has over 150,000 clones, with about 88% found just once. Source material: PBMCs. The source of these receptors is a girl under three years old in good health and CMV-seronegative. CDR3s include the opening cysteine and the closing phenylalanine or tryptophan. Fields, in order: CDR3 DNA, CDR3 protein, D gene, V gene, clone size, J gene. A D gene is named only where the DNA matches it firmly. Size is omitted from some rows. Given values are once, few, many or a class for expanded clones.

TGTGCCACCAGCAGAGGACGCGGGAGCTACGAGCAGTACTTC CATSRGRGSYEQYF TRBD2 TRBV15 NA TRBJ2-7
TGCGCCAGCAGCCCGGTCGGGACAGGGGGTAACACCATATATTTT CASSPVGTGGNTIYF TRBD1 TRBV5-1 NA TRBJ1-3
TGTGCCAGCAGTTACCCGGGACAGGGGGCAGCAGATACGCAGTATTTT CASSYPGQGAADTQYF TRBD1 TRBV6-6 NA TRBJ2-3
TGTGCCACCAGCACCGGACAGGGTGGACAGCCCCAGCATTTT CATSTGQGGQPQHF TRBD1 TRBV15 NA TRBJ1-5
TGCGCCAGCATGGGGACAGGGATCGCTACAGATACGCAGTATTTT CASMGTGIATDTQYF TRBD1 TRBV5-1 NA TRBJ2-3
TGTGCCAGCAGCTTAGCGACAGCCCGTGAGCAGTACTTC CASSLATAREQYF NA TRBV7-2 once TRBJ2-7
TGTGCCAGTAGACGCCAGGGGGGAAGCAATCAGCCCCAGCATTTT CASRRQGGSNQPQHF TRBD1 TRBV19 NA TRBJ1-5
TGCAGCGTTGGCGGGAGGGCCAGAACAGATACGCAGTATTTT CSVGGRARTDTQYF TRBD2 TRBV29-1 NA TRBJ2-3
TGTGCCAGCAGTGAAGCGCGTCATCGCGAGCAGTACTTC CASSEARHREQYF NA TRBV6-1 NA TRBJ2-7
TGCGCCAGCAGCCAAGATTCGAACAGGGTCAAGGGGTACAATGAGCAGTTCTTC CASSQDSNRVKGYNEQFF NA TRBV4-1 NA TRBJ2-1
TGTGCCAGCAGTTACACACACGGGACAGGGGCCGAGCAGTACTTC CASSYTHGTGAEQYF TRBD1 TRBV6-5 NA TRBJ2-7
TGTGCCAGCAGTTCCGACAGGGCTGGAAACACCATATATTTT CASSSDRAGNTIYF TRBD1 TRBV13 NA TRBJ1-3
TGTGCTAGCAGCCGGACTAGCGGGGAGACCCAGTACTTC CASSRTSGETQYF TRBD2 TRBV7-7 NA TRBJ2-5
TGTGCCAGCAGCTTGAAGGCAGGGGTAGCCTTC CASSLKAGVAF NA TRBV7-9 NA TRBJ2-7
TGTGCCAGCAGCGTAGATAGCGAGCAGTACTTC CASSVDSEQYF NA TRBV9 NA TRBJ2-7
TGTGCCAGCACCAGGATTGGACAGGGGAGTAGTGGCTACACCTTC CASTRIGQGSSGYTF TRBD1 TRBV6-5 NA TRBJ1-2
TGTGCCAGCAGCTTAATAGTGTCGGGGGAGCTGTTTTTT CASSLIVSGELFF NA TRBV7-3 few TRBJ2-2
TGTGCCAGCTCACCACGGAGCACACAAGAGACCCAGTACTTC CASSPRSTQETQYF NA TRBV18 NA TRBJ2-5
TGTGCCAGCAGTGACACAAACTATGGCTACACCTTC CASSDTNYGYTF NA TRBV6-1 few TRBJ1-2
TGTGCCAGTACCCTCAGGGAAACTGGGGCCAACGTCCTGACTTTC CASTLRETGANVLTF NA TRBV19 NA TRBJ2-6
TGCGCCAGCAGCCTGGGGACTAGCGGGAGAGATGAGCAGTACTTC CASSLGTSGRDEQYF TRBD2 TRBV4-3 NA TRBJ2-7
TGTGCCAGCAGCTTATTGGGGGCTGACAATGAGCAGTTCTTC CASSLLGADNEQFF NA TRBV11-3 NA TRBJ2-1
TGTGCCAGCTCCCTGGGGGGGTCCGTCGCTTTCTTT CASSLGGSVAFF NA TRBV6-5 NA TRBJ1-1
TGTGCCAGCAGTGAAATCCTAAAGTCCGCGACTGCCGGCCCAGATACGCAGTATTTT CASSEILKSATAGPDTQYF NA TRBV6-1 NA TRBJ2-3
TGTGCCAGCAGCTTAGGGGACAGGGGGGTCACAGATACGCAGTATTTT CASSLGDRGVTDTQYF TRBD1 TRBV7-8 NA TRBJ2-3
TGTGCCAGCAGGCCTAGCGGGTCGACAACCTACAATGAGCAGTTCTTC CASRPSGSTTYNEQFF TRBD2 TRBV5-4 NA TRBJ2-1
TGTGCCAGCAGCTTAATTGGGACTGACACCGGGGAGCTGTTTTTT CASSLIGTDTGELFF NA TRBV7-3 once TRBJ2-2
TGTGCCAGCAGCTCCCATAGCGGGAGGAGTATAGATACGCAGTATTTT CASSSHSGRSIDTQYF TRBD2 TRBV11-3 NA TRBJ2-3
TGTGCCATCTCCACTGTGCCTATAGGGGGCATCTATGGCTACACCTTC CAISTVPIGGIYGYTF TRBD1 TRBV10-3 NA TRBJ1-2
TGTGCCTGGAACGAAGACATCTCTGGGGCCAACGTCCTGACTTTC CAWNEDISGANVLTF NA TRBV30 once TRBJ2-6
TGTGCCAGCAGTGGAGGGGGACAGGGGGGCTATGGCTACACCTTC CASSGGGQGGYGYTF TRBD1 TRBV6-1 once TRBJ1-2
TGCGCCAGCAGTGAGTCTAGGACTAGGCTCCATGAGCAGTTCTTC CASSESRTRLHEQFF TRBD2 TRBV10-1 NA TRBJ2-1
TGTGCCAGCAGTCCGTGGGGAGAAGGCTACGAGCAGTACTTC CASSPWGEGYEQYF NA TRBV6-5 NA TRBJ2-7
TGTGCCAGCAGCCCGCCGGGGGAAATAAAGCAGTACTTC CASSPPGEIKQYF NA TRBV7-3 NA TRBJ2-7
TGCAGCGTTGGCGGGCAGCAAATCTTC CSVGGQQIF NA TRBV29-1 NA TRBJ1-2
TGTGCCAGCAGGGCCAGGACAGGAAACACCATATATTTT CASRARTGNTIYF NA TRBV6-5 few TRBJ1-3
TGCGCCAGCAGCTTAGAGCGGGATACGCAGTATTTT CASSLERDTQYF NA TRBV5-1 NA TRBJ2-3
TGTGCCAGCAGCTCATTCACACAGGGGGCGCACGGCTACACCTTC CASSSFTQGAHGYTF TRBD1 TRBV11-2 NA TRBJ1-2
TGTGCCAGCAGCTTTGATCGGTGGTCGGGAAACATTCAGTACTTC CASSFDRWSGNIQYF NA TRBV5-6 NA TRBJ2-4
TGCAGCGTTGATCTACTCTCCTACAATGAGCAGTTCTTC CSVDLLSYNEQFF NA TRBV29-1 NA TRBJ2-1
TGTGCCAGCAGTAGCCTGGCGGGGGGGAGCACAGATACGCAGTATTTT CASSSLAGGSTDTQYF TRBD2 TRBV6-4 NA TRBJ2-3
TGTGCCAGCATGGGCCCTAGCGGGTTTAAAGCCGGGGAGCTGTTTTTT CASMGPSGFKAGELFF TRBD2 TRBV2 NA TRBJ2-2
TGTGCCAGCAGCCTCCTAAAGGGGGATAATTCACCCCTCCACTTT CASSLLKGDNSPLHF NA TRBV5-4 few TRBJ1-6
TGTGCCAGCAGTTACTCGAGGGAGCTCGGCTACACCTTC CASSYSRELGYTF NA TRBV6-5 NA TRBJ1-2
TGTGCCAGCAGACCAACTCCTAGCTCCTACAATGAGCAGTTCTTC CASRPTPSSYNEQFF NA TRBV6-5 NA TRBJ2-1
TGCGCCAGCAGCCAAGGGGACAGAGATAATTCACCCCTCCACTTT CASSQGDRDNSPLHF TRBD1 TRBV4-1 NA TRBJ1-6
TGCGCCAGCAGCCGTAGGGACTCATCCTACAATGAGCAGTTCTTC CASSRRDSSYNEQFF NA TRBV4-1 NA TRBJ2-1
TGTGCCAGCAGCTTGAGCGGGGGGGCCTACGAGCAGTACTTC CASSLSGGAYEQYF TRBD2 TRBV11-3 NA TRBJ2-7
TGCGCCAGCAGCTTCGGTGGGGTGGGGCCGAAGGAAAAACTGTTTTTT CASSFGGVGPKEKLFF NA TRBV5-1 NA TRBJ1-4